This T cell receptor (beta chain) is from a study of STAT5B mutations in CD4+ large granular lymphocyte leukemia. Produced via immunoSEQ multiplex PCR; TCRdb's table is partial and in-frame only. The sample has about 34,000 clones; less than 70% are singletons. Trimming removed 1 base at V and 0 bases at J, with 7 bases between. The CDR3 totals 14 residues. Germline V gene data show CDR1 as SGHTA and CDR2 as FQGNSA. This TCR derives from a human donor in good health. Sequences were obtained from CD4+ T cells from blood buffy coats. This rearrangement joins TRBV7-2 to TRBJ2-7; no definite D call. The CDR3 coding sequence is TGTGCCAGCAGCTTAGGACGGAGCTCCTACGAGCAGTACTTC. Its protein is CASSLGRSSYEQYF.